This T cell receptor beta chain stems from a study of HIV-infected patients and healthy controls. General observations from the study: Eight alpha and eight beta V genes differed significantly in mean usage between HIV-infected patients and controls.

No cell fractionation was done, so the repertoire covers all unsorted peripheral blood T cells. Nine to ten uninfected healthy donors were sampled as controls, a few sampled twice around three months apart. An approximately 2.6 ml peripheral blood sample was taken for RNA. In this sample, this clonotype is large. Its antigen is unknown. The germline CDR1 and CDR2 sequences are SEHNR and FQNEAQ (reference sequence). The germline V and J ends were trimmed by 0 bases and 1 base, with 18 bases remaining between them. The CDR3 contains 18 residues. Alpha and beta constant-region primers primed reverse transcription of 400 to 650 ng RNA. Using multiplexing indices, alpha and beta chain libraries were generated apart by chain-specific third strand synthesis. Ligation attached cDNA to a 5' RACE adapter that carried a random hexamer and SP2 site. From the 5' RACE reads, TCRdb called clonotypes with MiXCR, one entry per CDR3 protein. The repertoire holds tens of thousands of distinct CDR3 sequences, with 8.5% as singletons.

This TCR derives from an adult in good health. Sequencing input: blood. This chain connects TRBV7-9 to TRBJ1-1, with a weak D call TRBD1 (6 bases). The CDR3, as DNA: TGTGCCAGCAGCTTAGCGGGTTTGGGACACAGGCCGAACACTGAAGCTTTCTTT. Amino acids: CASSLAGLGHRPNTEAFF.